This T cell receptor (beta chain) comes out of a study of cytomegalovirus exposure and HLA in healthy donors (TCRdb year 2017). Describing the broader study: According to an earlier analysis of several hundred of the donors, about 170 million T cells yielded some 120 million unique TCR beta sequences and about 280 Gb of sequence data. Approximately 310 gigabases of sequencing data and about 92 million unique TCR sequences made up an early release that covered approximately 620 HLA-typed donors. Of the roughly 400 genotyped donors, roughly 85% fell in the genetic ancestry cluster associated with self-reported Caucasian donors. The study aimed to test whether signatures of past pathogen exposure could be identified by cataloging public T cell receptors. The study used immunosequencing to profile the T cell repertoires of under 700 subjects and linked those repertoires to cytomegalovirus serostatus. A separate validation cohort of over a hundred different subjects was used in addition to the roughly 670-subject first cohort. The study combined high-throughput TCR immunosequencing, statistical association of individual TCRs with disease status, and machine learning to predict cytomegalovirus infection status. A later analysis re-analyzed previously published TCR beta repertoires from approximately 670 donors and added high-resolution HLA genotyping to study TCR occurrence patterns. The later analysis used no new phenotypic data to find candidate immune exposures, relying instead on TCR beta sequences and their occurrence across donors. An earlier analysis of around 580 of the donors used high-throughput TCR beta sequencing to judge whether each TCR beta V gene segment behaved as functional or pseudogenic. Alongside the repertoire data, information on donor age, sex, ethnicity and CMV serostatus was compiled. In a later genetic analysis, genome-wide SNP genotypes for about 65% of the roughly 670 donors were used, and that subset was treated as a discovery cohort. All discovery cohort repertoires had been generated using a single sequencing platform. Both class I and class II loci were covered by HLA typing, at four-digit resolution. The number of typed donors differed by locus: about 620-640 for A, B, C, DRB1 and DQB1; some 500 for DQA1; about 600 for DPA1; and approximately 450 for DPB1. Because of strong linkage in the cohort, roughly five DR-DQ haplotypes were treated as single units for association and clustering. Among some 400 genotyped donors of the cohort, an average of approximately 220,000 unique TCR beta nucleotide sequences was sequenced per donor, of which about 20% were non-productive. What the work shows at the level of the full study, not this receptor alone: A later analysis found that HLA-associated TCR beta chains were more clonally expanded and had lower generation probabilities than equally common non-associated chains. A total of fewer than 200 TCR beta chains were listed by the study as associated with cytomegalovirus. The classifier was reported to diagnose cytomegalovirus status with high specificity and sensitivity in both the original and validation cohorts. HLA typing was unavailable for some donors at each locus, so association tests used only the typed subset. Most TCR sequences were observed very rarely across donors, whereas some public TCRs were present in many individuals. The authors suggested that the approach could potentially be generalized to other disease states and immunological phenotypes. A few of the identified cytomegalovirus-associated TCR beta chains were confirmed in vitro to be specific for cytomegalovirus antigens. The presence/absence analyses assumed that sequencing depth was roughly uniform across donors, and that assumption may not be true. In a later analysis, most CMV-associated TCR beta chains were found to appear HLA-restricted, with HLA associations seemingly driven largely by CMV exposure. Linkage disequilibrium might explain the correlated functional status among segregating V segments, but an unknown experimental factor could not be excluded. The 87-base-pair reads could not distinguish some IMGT-functional V segments, including TRBV6-2 and TRBV6-3, so those segments were excluded. According to a later analysis, TCR association rates differed among HLA loci, with DRB1 alleles showing the most associated TCRs and HLA-C alleles showing the fewest. The sequencing pipeline was judged likely to have produced a cluster of highly shared sequence variants as a technical artifact. The cohort was sequenced for TCR beta chains only, and without alpha or paired-chain data the features that could be detected were limited. In a later analysis, some 17,000 TCR beta sequences were associated with specific HLA alleles at a false discovery rate of 0.05. A later genetic analysis associated a missense DCLRE1C variant with V-gene and J-gene trimming of TCR beta chains, and an independent cohort replicated the association. CMV serostatus was the only immune exposure information available for the cohort. A further reported finding was that TCR beta sequences accurately predicted the HLA-A and HLA-B alleles for most subjects in the first cohort. According to a later analysis, parvovirus B19, influenza, CMV and Epstein-Barr virus appeared linked to several top co-occurrence clusters. According to a later genetic analysis, donors in an Asian-associated ancestry cluster had fewer N-insertions in productive TCRs than the approximately 650-donor mean. When HLA alleles, especially DR and DQ, strongly co-occurred, TCR associations were difficult to assign to individual alleles. In an earlier analysis of under 600 of the donors, most TCR beta V segments were observed in productive rearrangements about 87% or about 30% of the time, broadly matching IMGT annotations. Roughly 15 rarely observed V segments, including chromosome 9 orphons, were excluded from the earlier analysis of approximately 500 of the donors because counts were too low.

The method behind the library was the immunoSEQ multiplex PCR assay. For the multiplex PCR, a mixture combining 60 forward primers for TCR Vbeta segments and 13 reverse primers for TCR Jbeta segments was used. The CDR3 region of rearranged TCR beta genes was amplified from genomic DNA by a multiplex PCR assay. On the Illumina HiSeq System, the amplified TCR beta libraries were sequenced as 87-base-pair reads. Processing in the source paper ran as follows. Across the 670 or so repertoires, a later analysis counted some 81 million unique TCR beta chains, 9.5 million to 12 million of which were shared by at least two donors. Raw reads were error-corrected and collapsed into unique sequences with a nearest-neighbor algorithm that merged closely related sequences to remove PCR and sequencing errors. To assign V, D and J gene segments, CDR3 sequences were aligned to IMGT reference sequences. For a sequence to be retained, a match of at least six nucleotides to both a V gene segment and a J gene segment was required. A rearrangement was called productive if the CDR3 had no stop codons and remained in frame with V and J, and every other rearrangement was called non-productive. Following IMGT convention, CDR3 was defined as the stretch from the second conserved V-encoded cysteine to the conserved J-encoded phenylalanine. In an earlier analysis of 500 to 650 of the donors, sequences lacking an unambiguous match to a single V gene segment were excluded. An earlier analysis of some 500 of the donors classified V segments as functional when productive rearrangements were above 56.7% and as segregating when the standard deviation between donors was above 5%. To diagnose cytomegalovirus status from the catalog of TCR beta chain sequences, a statistical classification framework was built. In a later analysis, V and J genes were assigned by comparing TCR nucleotide sequences against IMGT/GENE-DB human TR gene sequences. The TCRdist pipeline was used in a later analysis to assign CDR3 sequences and most-parsimonious VDJ recombination scenarios. In a later analysis, each TCR beta chain was defined by its CDR3 amino acid sequence together with its V-gene family, and reads lacking a unique V-gene family were excluded. As a way to deal with suspected cross-contamination and a sequencing artifact, a later analysis dropped 640 or so nucleotide sequences that were highly shared and had low generation probability. For each public chain, a later analysis derived a clonal expansion index from normalized ranks of inferred template counts within each repertoire. A later analysis computed generation probabilities with a VDJ recombination model fitted to out-of-frame rearrangements, and checked the results against IGoR. In a later analysis, TCR-TCR, TCR-HLA and TCR-CMV co-occurrence was scored with hypergeometric tests, and a repertoire-size bias correction was applied to TCR pairs. False discovery rates were estimated in a later analysis by permuting HLA or CMV assignments 20 times. In a later analysis, co-occurring TCRs were grouped with DBSCAN, and TCRdist sequence similarity was added when clustering was performed within HLA-allele-positive subsets. For co-occurrence clustering, repertoires with fewer than 30,000 or more than 120,000 public chains were excluded, along with roughly 5 repertoires with anomalous nucleotide sharing. TCRdb stores this immuneACCESS table with in-frame sequences only. Part of the clones is absent; in the studies checked, under half of the shortfall reflects unresolved V genes, and no reason is known for the rest. V and J calls and clone size are those listed in that table; D and trimming were worked out from the DNA. The sample table gives just over 150,000 clones. The ten top clones hold approximately 2% of the sample.

V is pruned by 1 base and J by 3 bases, leaving 5 bases of the junction without a gene match. The CDR3 has 15 amino acids, counting the end cysteine and phenylalanine. Of all the DNA, just the CDR3 is kept, 45 bases in frame from base 1. CDR1 and CDR2, per the germline V gene, are SGHAT and FQNNGV. In total, over 600 healthy bone marrow donors made up the cohort. At the time of sampling, all cohort members were nominally healthy, though unrecorded immune exposures were likely present. The donor was CMV seronegative and was included in the group of approximately 350 seronegative cohort members. Every donor gave a peripheral blood sample, and the peripheral blood mononuclear cells from that sample were used for TCR beta sequencing. The Qiagen DNeasy Blood Extraction Kit was used to extract genomic DNA from the blood cell samples. In regard to this clone: The antigen it recognizes is unknown.

Recombination joined TRBV11-2 with TRBJ2-7; 8 bases in between match TRBD1. The source of this sequence is a man aged 25-40 years in good health and CMV-seronegative. The specimen sequenced was PBMCs. The nucleotides are TGTGCCAGCAGCTTAGCGGCAGGGGGCGTCTACGAGCAGTACTTC. It translates to CASSLAAGGVYEQYF.